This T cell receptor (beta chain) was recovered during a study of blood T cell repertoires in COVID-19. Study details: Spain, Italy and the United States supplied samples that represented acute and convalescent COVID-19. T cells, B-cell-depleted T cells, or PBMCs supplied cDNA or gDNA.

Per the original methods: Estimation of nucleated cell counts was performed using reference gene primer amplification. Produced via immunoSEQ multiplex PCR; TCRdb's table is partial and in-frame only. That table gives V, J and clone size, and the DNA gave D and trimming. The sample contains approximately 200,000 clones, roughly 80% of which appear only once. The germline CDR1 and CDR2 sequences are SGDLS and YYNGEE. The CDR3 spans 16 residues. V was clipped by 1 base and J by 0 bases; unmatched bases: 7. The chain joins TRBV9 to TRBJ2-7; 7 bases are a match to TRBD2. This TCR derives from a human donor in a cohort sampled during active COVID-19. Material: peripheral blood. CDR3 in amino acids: CASSVSVAGNSYEQYF. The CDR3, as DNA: TGTGCCAGCAGCGTATCTGTAGCGGGTAACTCCTACGAGCAGTACTTC.